The 15 T cell receptor beta chains in this list originate from one sample, sequenced in a study of T-cell memory formation after mild COVID-19. TCRdb re-analysed the 5' RACE reads in MiXCR, keeping a single row per CDR3 protein. There are more than 300,000 distinct CDR3 sequences in the sample; less than 25% occur only once, and roughly 21% lies in the top ten. Sequenced: PBMCs or a T cell subset sorted from them (not recorded which). Receptors originate from a man between 18 and 29 years old who had mild COVID-19 (a few samples of this study predate the infection). Cell type and time point are not known.

V gene TRBV4-2 combines with J gene TRBJ2-7, with a weak D call TRBD2 (5 bases). CDR1 is LGHNA and CDR2 is YNFKEQ in the germline V gene. The CDR3 has 14 amino acids. V was pared by 2 bases and J by 0 bases, with 8 bases between. The CDR3, as DNA: TGTGCCAGCAGCCAACGGGGAAGCTCCTACGAGCAGTACTTC. Protein: CASSQRGSSYEQYF.

The table lists this clonotype with a few counts. The chain employs TRBV29-1 and TRBJ1-2, with a possible D match to TRBD1 (5 bases). V was cut by 4 bases and J by 5 bases, with 14 bases left in between. In germline, CDR1 is SQVTM, CDR2 ANQGSEA. This CDR3 contains 13 residues. CDR3 region: CSVAPGGIYGYTF. CDR3 in DNA: TGCAGCGTTGCTCCCGGGGGAATATATGGCTACACCTTC.

This clonotype was observed a handful of times. The J gene is TRBJ2-5, the V gene TRBV11-2; D may be TRBD1 or TRBD2 (5 bases each). Germline CDR1 reads SGHAT; CDR2 reads FQNNGV. The V end lost 2 bases, the J end lost 4 bases, and 17 bases lay between the germline ends. CDR3 length: 16 amino acids. CDR3 in amino acids: CASSLTARGPPETQYF. CDR3 nucleotides: TGTGCCAGCAGCTTAACCGCTCGGGGCCCTCCAGAGACCCAGTACTTC.

The chain recombines TRBV6-5 with TRBJ1-2, with 7 bases fitting TRBD1. The CDR3 is 15 residues long. The germline V gene has CDR1 MNHEY and CDR2 SVGAGI. The J segment lost 0 bases and the V segment lost 5 bases, leaving 6 bases of the junction unmatched. The CDR3 coding sequence is TGTGCCAGCAGTCAAACAGGGGCAGCTAACTATGGCTACACCTTC. As protein: CASSQTGAANYGYTF.

J is TRBJ1-5 and V is TRBV20-1, with TRBD1 matching over 11 bases. Germline-derived CDR1 and CDR2 are DFQATT and SNEGSKA (reference sequence). There are 15 residues in the CDR3. V was clipped by 4 bases and J by 3 bases; unmatched bases: 5. This CDR3 is CSATRTGGSNQPQHF. The CDR3 bases are TGCAGTGCTACCCGGACAGGGGGCTCCAATCAGCCCCAGCATTTT.

V gene TRBV4-3 combines with J gene TRBJ2-7; the D call may be TRBD1 or TRBD2 (6 bases each). Germline V CDR1 and CDR2: LGHNA, YSLEER. This CDR3 contains 15 residues. The germline V and J ends were trimmed by 5 bases and 2 bases, with 16 bases remaining between them. In DNA, the CDR3 is TGCGCCAGCAGCGGGGGGCTAGCACCTACCTACGAGCAGTACTTC. It encodes CASSGGLAPTYEQYF.

The gene calls are TRBV10-3 and TRBJ1-2; maybe TRBD1 (6 bases). CDR3 length: 15 amino acids. Germline V gene data show CDR1 as ENHRY and CDR2 as SYGVKD. Trimming took off 4 bases at V and 4 bases at J, with 16 bases between the two ends. The CDR3 nucleotides are TGTGCCATCAGTGCAAGAGGGGACACAGTCTATGGCTACACCTTC. Protein: CAISARGDTVYGYTF.

This clonotype was seen a few times. V gene TRBV4-3 combines with J gene TRBJ1-3; D remains unclear. The length of the CDR3 is 17 residues. The germline V gene has CDR1 LGHNA and CDR2 YSLEER. V gave up 0 bases and J gave up 1 base, with 13 bases separating them. In DNA form, the CDR3 reads TGCGCCAGCAGCCAAGATATTTCATCAACTTCTGGAAACACCATATATTTT. Its translation: CASSQDISSTSGNTIYF.

The chain links TRBV6-2 or TRBV6-3 to TRBJ1-4, with TRBD1 identical over 8 bases. This CDR3 comprises 15 residues. CDR1 is MNHEY, CDR2 SVGEGT, per germline. V shed 7 bases and J 8 bases; nucleotides not matched to a gene: 12. CDR3 loop: CASKTHGTGEEKLFF. CDR3 DNA: TGTGCCAGCAAGACACACGGGACAGGCGAGGAAAAACTGTTTTTT.

This clonotype was seen only a few times. The chain carries TRBV5-1 and TRBJ2-2; 10 bases are a match to TRBD1. The CDR3 has 18 residues. Trimming removed 8 bases from V and 1 base from J; junction bases left unmatched: 14. CDR1 SGHRS and CDR2 YFSETQ come from the germline V gene. CDR3 nucleotides: TGCGCCAGTAGTAGGACAGGGGGAGCTTTCGGGAACACCGGGGAGCTGTTTTTT. It specifies CASSRTGGAFGNTGELFF.

This clonotype was seen only a few times. This chain links TRBV20-1 with TRBJ2-3, with 7 bases lining up with TRBD2. The CDR3 runs 14 residues. The V segment lost 3 bases and the J segment 2 bases; nucleotides outside the gene matches: 5. CDR1 and CDR2 (germline): DFQATT, SNEGSKA (reference sequence). CDR3 bases: TGCAGTGCTAGTGAGCGGGGCCCCACAGATACGCAGTATTTT. Amino acids: CSASERGPTDTQYF.

The chain links TRBV12-3 or TRBV12-4 to TRBJ2-1, with D uncertain. Trimming removed 11 bases from V and 7 bases from J, with 18 bases in between. This CDR3 region has 13 residues. Here the CDR3 reads CASEPGVGNEQFF. In DNA form, the CDR3 reads TGTGCCTCCGAGCCAGGCGTGGGGAATGAGCAGTTCTTC.

A few counts support this clonotype. The J gene is TRBJ2-7, the V gene TRBV6-6; D might be TRBD1 (5 bases). V was cut by 2 bases and J by 9 bases, with 11 bases left in between. CDR1 is MNHNY, CDR2 SVGAGI, per germline (reference sequence). This CDR3 region has 12 residues. The CDR3 DNA reads as TGTGCCAGCAGTTACCCTCAGGGCGGGCAGTACGTC. Translation gives CASSYPQGGQYV.

Here the CDR3 reads CASSQEGTLFF. CDR3 nucleotides: TGTGCCAGCAGCCAAGAAGGGACCCTGTTTTTT. The chain links TRBV3-1 to TRBJ1-4, with D possibly matching TRBD1 (5 bases). Germline values: CDR1 LGHDT, CDR2 YNNKEL (reference sequence). Between the trimmed V and J ends, which lost 0 bases and 14 bases, there was a span of 7 bases. The length of the CDR3 is 11 residues.

The chain uses TRBV4-2 and TRBJ2-1; no definite D call. V was cut by 2 bases and J by 5 bases, with 19 bases left in between. The CDR3 runs 17 residues. Germline V gives CDR1 LGHNA, CDR2 YNFKEQ. CDR3 sequence: CASSQLKRRDGDNEQFF. The CDR3 DNA sequence: TGTGCCAGCAGCCAATTGAAGCGACGAGATGGCGACAATGAGCAGTTCTTC.